Below are 9 T cell receptor beta chains sequenced from a single sample in a study of Graves' ophthalmopathy and Graves' hyperthyroidism. Transcripts of RNA were the source for amplifying TCR beta CDR3 regions. HTBI primers primed a first-round RT-PCR, and a second-round multiplex PCR followed. TCRdb ran MiXCR on the multiplex PCR reads and lists one entry per CDR3 protein. The table lists 200,000 to 300,000 distinct CDR3 sequences, about 47% of them singletons. Sequencing was performed on peripheral blood. Source of these receptors: an adult man with Graves' ophthalmopathy.

There are a few counts of this clonotype. This chain joins TRBV5-8 and TRBJ2-7, with D unresolved. The CDR3 is 14 amino acids. CDR1 and CDR2 (germline): SGHTS, YDEGEE. The V end lost 3 bases, the J end lost 1 base, and 11 bases lay between the germline ends. CDR3 DNA sequence: TGTGCCAGCAGCTCAAGTGGATTGTCCTACGAGCAGTACTTC. This gives the protein CASSSSGLSYEQYF.

This clonotype was found once. The chain carries TRBV7-9 and TRBJ2-7; the D gene is possibly TRBD2 (5 bases). Trimming cost V 5 bases and J 6 bases, with 14 bases left between them. The germline gives CDR1 SEHNR, CDR2 FQNEAQ (reference sequence). The length of the CDR3 is 13 residues. Here the CDR3 reads CASSPISGGEQYF. The CDR3 DNA sequence: TGTGCCAGCAGCCCGATCAGCGGCGGCGAGCAGTACTTC.

The V and J genes are TRBV7-9 and TRBJ1-2; 12 bases fit TRBD1. In germline, CDR1 is SEHNR, CDR2 FQNEAQ (reference sequence). The CDR3 sequence is 15 residues long. The ends lost 5 bases at V and 8 bases at J; junction bases unmatched: 9. The CDR3 reads CASSQIGTGGSGYTF. In DNA, the CDR3 is TGTGCCAGCAGCCAAATCGGGACAGGGGGCTCGGGCTACACCTTC.

This chain connects TRBV20-1 to TRBJ2-7; D is possibly TRBD1 or TRBD2 (6 bases each). V lost 8 bases and J lost 3, with 11 bases in between. CDR3 size: 11 residues. Germline assignment: CDR1 DFQATT and CDR2 SNEGSKA (reference sequence). CDR3 bases: TGCAGTTTTCGGGGGCGCTACGAGCAGTACTTC. It codes for CSFRGRYEQYF.

This clonotype was detected many times. The CDR3 DNA follows: TGCAGTGCTAGACGGACTAGAGGAGAGGAGACCCAGTACTTC. This translates into CSARRTRGEETQYF. V gene TRBV20-1 combines with J gene TRBJ2-5, with 7 bases identical to TRBD2. This CDR3 has 14 residues. The germline V gene encodes CDR1 DFQATT and CDR2 SNEGSKA (reference sequence). Trimming at V came to 2 bases and at J to 5 bases, leaving 8 bases not matched to a gene.

This chain connects TRBV7-9 to TRBJ1-1, with 8 bases fitting TRBD1. In germline, CDR1 is SEHNR, CDR2 FQNEAQ (reference sequence). Unmatched junction bases numbered 8, after V lost 4 bases and J lost 1 base. The CDR3 runs 16 residues. The DNA for the CDR3 is TGTGCCAGCAGCTCCTACTTACAGGGGGGGAACACTGAAGCTTTCTTT. Amino acid sequence: CASSSYLQGGNTEAFF.

The CDR3: CASSFRRLSEKLFF. CDR3 nucleotide sequence: TGTGCCAGCAGTTTTCGGCGTTTGAGCGAAAAACTGTTTTTT. The J gene is TRBJ1-4, the V gene TRBV27, with D uncertain. This CDR3 is 14 amino acids long. Trimming left V 3 bases short and J 8 bases short, with 13 bases between. Germline-derived CDR1 and CDR2 are MNHEY and SMNVEV (reference sequence).

A few counts support this clonotype. The genes are TRBV19 and TRBJ2-5; maybe TRBD2 (5 bases). The V gene's germline CDR1 is LNHDA and CDR2 SQIVND (reference sequence). This CDR3 is built from 12 residues. Trimming pared 6 bases from V and 5 bases from J, leaving 10 bases between. The chain's CDR3 is CASRLSGETQYF. CDR3 DNA: TGTGCCAGTAGACTTTCGGGGGAGACCCAGTACTTC.

This rearrangement joins TRBV29-1 to TRBJ1-2; D gene uncertain. This CDR3 has 11 residues. Per the germline V gene, CDR1 is SQVTM and CDR2 is ANQGSEA. V gave up 3 bases and J gave up 3 bases, with 5 bases separating them. CDR3 sequence reads: CSVDGDYGYTF. DNA of the CDR3: TGCAGCGTTGACGGGGACTATGGCTACACCTTC. The full variable domain, in which reference TRBV29-1 and TRBJ1-2 provide the parts outside the CDR3, is SAVISQKPSRDICQRGTSLTIQCQVDSQVTMMFWYRQQPGQSLTLIATANQGSEATYESGFVIDKFPISRPNLTFSTLTVSNMSPEDSSIYLCSVDGDYGYTFGSGTRLTVV.